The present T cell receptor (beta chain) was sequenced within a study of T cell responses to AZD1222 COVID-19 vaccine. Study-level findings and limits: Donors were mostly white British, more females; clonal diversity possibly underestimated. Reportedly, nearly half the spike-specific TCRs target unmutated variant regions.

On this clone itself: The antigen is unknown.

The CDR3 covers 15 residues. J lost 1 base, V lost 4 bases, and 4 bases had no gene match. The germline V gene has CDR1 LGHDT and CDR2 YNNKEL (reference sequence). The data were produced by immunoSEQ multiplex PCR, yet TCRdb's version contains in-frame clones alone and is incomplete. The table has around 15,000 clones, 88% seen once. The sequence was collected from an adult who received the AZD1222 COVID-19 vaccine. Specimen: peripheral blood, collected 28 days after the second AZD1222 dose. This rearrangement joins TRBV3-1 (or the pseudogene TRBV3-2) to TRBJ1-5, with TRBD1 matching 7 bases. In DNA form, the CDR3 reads TGTGCCAGCAGCCGAGGGGGCAGGAGCAATCAGCCCCAGCATTTT. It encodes CASSRGGRSNQPQHF.